These T cell receptor beta chains were read from a single sample in a study of control samples from healthy donors and cancer patients. Repertoires were generated with immunoSEQ multiplex PCR, while TCRdb's copy carries only in-frame clones and drops some. The sample has 70,000 to 85,000 clones, 84% seen once. Sequencing was performed on PBMCs. The receptors derive from a man aged 55 to 70 with head and neck cancer. The CDR3 runs from the conserved cysteine through the conserved F or W. The D gene is left open where the match is weak. Part of the rows lack a size; the others show once, few, many or a class for expanded clones.

CDR3aa: CASGPDYNEQFF
CDR3nt: TGTGCTAGTGGCCCCGACTACAATGAGCAGTTCTTC
abundance: once
j_gene: TRBJ2-1
v_gene: TRBV12-5
d_gene: -

CDR3aa: CASSQVGQVSEAFF
CDR3nt: TGTGCCAGCAGCCAAGTCGGACAGGTTTCTGAAGCTTTCTTT
abundance: -
j_gene: TRBJ1-1
v_gene: TRBV3-1/TRBV3-2
d_gene: TRBD1

CDR3aa: CASSHTRDRVEQFF
CDR3nt: TGTGCCAGCAGTCACACCCGGGACAGGGTTGAGCAGTTCTTC
abundance: -
j_gene: TRBJ2-1
v_gene: TRBV27
d_gene: TRBD1

CDR3aa: CATSRVRRAYEQYF
CDR3nt: TGTGCCACCAGCAGAGTTCGCAGGGCCTACGAGCAGTACTTC
abundance: -
j_gene: TRBJ2-7
v_gene: TRBV15
d_gene: -

CDR3aa: CASSMTVYNEQFF
CDR3nt: TGTGCCAGCAGTATGACGGTATACAATGAGCAGTTCTTC
abundance: -
j_gene: TRBJ2-1
v_gene: TRBV6-5
d_gene: -

CDR3aa: CASSFKGAEQYF
CDR3nt: TGTGCCAGCAGCTTTAAGGGCGCCGAGCAGTACTTC
abundance: once
j_gene: TRBJ2-7
v_gene: TRBV5-4
d_gene: -

CDR3aa: CASSYSGGRGSYEQYF
CDR3nt: TGTGCCAGCAGTTACTCTGGCGGGAGGGGCTCCTACGAGCAGTACTTC
abundance: -
j_gene: TRBJ2-7
v_gene: TRBV6-5
d_gene: TRBD2

CDR3aa: CAISESTSGSDTQYF
CDR3nt: TGTGCCATCAGTGAGTCCACCTCAGGCTCAGATACGCAGTATTTT
abundance: -
j_gene: TRBJ2-3
v_gene: TRBV10-3
d_gene: -

CDR3aa: CASSIDLEGNIQYF
CDR3nt: TGTGCCAGTAGTATTGACCTAGAGGGAAACATTCAGTACTTC
abundance: -
j_gene: TRBJ2-4
v_gene: TRBV19
d_gene: -

CDR3aa: CASSLWDKDYGYTF
CDR3nt: TGCGCCAGCAGCTTGTGGGACAAAGACTATGGCTACACCTTC
abundance: -
j_gene: TRBJ1-2
v_gene: TRBV5-1
d_gene: -

CDR3aa: CAWRKQGMVVRNEQFF
CDR3nt: TGTGCCTGGAGAAAACAGGGGATGGTAGTTCGCAATGAGCAGTTCTTC
abundance: -
j_gene: TRBJ2-1
v_gene: TRBV30
d_gene: TRBD1

CDR3aa: CASSEIGKEHYGYTF
CDR3nt: TGTGCCAGCAGTGAAATCGGGAAAGAGCACTATGGCTACACCTTC
abundance: -
j_gene: TRBJ1-2
v_gene: TRBV6-1
d_gene: -

CDR3aa: CASSTRSGLAYEQYF
CDR3nt: TGTGCCAGTAGTACCCGGTCCGGGTTAGCCTACGAGCAGTACTTC
abundance: -
j_gene: TRBJ2-7
v_gene: TRBV19
d_gene: -

CDR3aa: CASRKDFSYNEQFF
CDR3nt: TGTGCCAGCAGAAAGGACTTTTCCTACAATGAGCAGTTCTTC
abundance: -
j_gene: TRBJ2-1
v_gene: TRBV27
d_gene: -

CDR3aa: CASSQGTSGSYNEQFF
CDR3nt: TGTGCCAGCAGCCAAGGGACTAGCGGGTCTTACAATGAGCAGTTCTTC
abundance: -
j_gene: TRBJ2-1
v_gene: TRBV4-2
d_gene: TRBD2

CDR3aa: CAWSKNSPLHF
CDR3nt: TGTGCCTGGAGCAAAAATTCACCCCTCCACTTT
abundance: once
j_gene: TRBJ1-6
v_gene: TRBV30
d_gene: -

CDR3aa: CASSPEGNEKLFF
CDR3nt: TGTGCCAGCTCACCCGAAGGGAATGAAAAACTGTTTTTT
abundance: -
j_gene: TRBJ1-4
v_gene: TRBV18
d_gene: -

CDR3aa: CASSQPGLAGLWQFF
CDR3nt: TGTGCCAGCTCACAACCGGGACTAGCGGGCTTATGGCAGTTCTTC
abundance: -
j_gene: TRBJ2-1
v_gene: TRBV18
d_gene: TRBD2

CDR3aa: CASSLRMGLAGLNEQYF
CDR3nt: TGCGCCAGCAGCTTGAGAATGGGACTAGCGGGCCTTAACGAGCAGTACTTC
abundance: -
j_gene: TRBJ2-7
v_gene: TRBV5-1
d_gene: TRBD2

CDR3aa: CAISEAGHQPQHF
CDR3nt: TGTGCCATCAGTGAAGCAGGGCATCAGCCCCAGCATTTT
abundance: -
j_gene: TRBJ1-5
v_gene: TRBV10-3
d_gene: -

CDR3aa: CARSLMEGLAPNTEAFF
CDR3nt: TGTGCCAGAAGCTTGATGGAGGGGCTCGCCCCGAACACTGAAGCTTTCTTT
abundance: -
j_gene: TRBJ1-1
v_gene: TRBV5-3
d_gene: -

CDR3aa: CASSLGIRRTEAFF
CDR3nt: TGTGCCAGCAGCCTGGGAATAAGAAGAACTGAAGCTTTCTTT
abundance: -
j_gene: TRBJ1-1
v_gene: TRBV5-8
d_gene: -

CDR3aa: CASSPRAQGITGELFF
CDR3nt: TGTGCCAGCTCACCGCGGGCCCAGGGAATCACCGGGGAGCTGTTTTTT
abundance: once
j_gene: TRBJ2-2
v_gene: TRBV18
d_gene: -

CDR3aa: CASTRLAGYNEQFF
CDR3nt: TGTGCCAGCACCCGACTAGCGGGTTACAATGAGCAGTTCTTC
abundance: -
j_gene: TRBJ2-1
v_gene: TRBV2
d_gene: TRBD2

CDR3aa: CASSLGGRGSGADTQYF
CDR3nt: TGTGCCAGCAGCTTAGGCGGCAGGGGTAGTGGCGCAGATACGCAGTATTTT
abundance: -
j_gene: TRBJ2-3
v_gene: TRBV11-2
d_gene: -

CDR3aa: CASISIRAGTKRVAFF
CDR3nt: TGTGCCAGCATTTCAATTCGAGCCGGGACAAAAAGGGTAGCTTTCTTT
abundance: once
j_gene: TRBJ1-1
v_gene: TRBV28
d_gene: -

CDR3aa: CASSLGGTVSGELFF
CDR3nt: TGTGCCAGCAGCTTGGGGGGGACTGTATCCGGGGAGCTGTTTTTT
abundance: -
j_gene: TRBJ2-2
v_gene: TRBV5-4
d_gene: -

CDR3aa: CASSLGGGFPGQPQHF
CDR3nt: TGTGCCAGCAGCTTGGGAGGGGGGTTCCCGGGTCAGCCCCAGCATTTT
abundance: -
j_gene: TRBJ1-5
v_gene: TRBV7-8
d_gene: -